Following are 3 T cell receptor beta chains from one sample sequenced in a study of blood T cell repertoires in COVID-19. Produced via immunoSEQ multiplex PCR; TCRdb's table is partial and in-frame only. The sample holds more than 55,000 clones, roughly nine tenths seen once. Sequencing was done on a sample of peripheral blood. The receptors come from a man aged 50 to 59 with active COVID-19.

The chain recombines TRBV7-2 with TRBJ1-2, with 8 bases that match TRBD1. Trimming at V came to 0 bases and at J to 8 bases, leaving 11 bases not matched to a gene. The CDR3 totals 16 residues. CDR1 is SGHTA and CDR2 is FQGNSA in the germline V gene. CDR3 DNA sequence: TGTGCCAGCAGCTTAGCGCTAGGCCAGGGGGCGCCCGGCTACACCTTC. It translates to CASSLALGQGAPGYTF.

This clone showed up just once. This rearrangement joins TRBV21-1 to TRBJ2-7; TRBD2 reflects the table's D call only, with no check against the DNA. TRBV21-1 represents a pseudogene. The CDR3 extends over 13 amino acids. The CDR3 is CASSTGGTYEQYF. The CDR3 coding sequence is TGTGCCAGCAGCACCGGGGGAACCTACGAGCAGTACTTC.

The chain links TRBV7-9 to TRBJ2-1; 14 positions agree with TRBD2. The trim removed 3 bases at V and 7 bases at J, leaving 14 bases unmatched. The V gene's germline CDR1 is SEHNR and CDR2 FQNEAQ (reference sequence). The CDR3 contains 19 residues. DNA of the CDR3: TGTGCCAGCAGCTTCCACCTCCCGACTAGCGGGAGGGTAAGGAATGAGCAGTTCTTC. Residues: CASSFHLPTSGRVRNEQFF.